Listed below are T cell receptor beta chains from one sample, sequenced in a study of blood T cells in healthy people across ages. TCRdb analysed the 5' RACE reads with MiXCR anew, one entry per CDR3 protein. The sample contains hundreds of thousands of distinct CDR3 sequences, around 54% of which appear only once. Sequencing used blood. The receptor set was obtained from a man between 60 and 75 years old in good health. The CDR3 runs from the conserved cysteine through the conserved F or W. D genes are given only for firm matches. For some rows the clone size is stated as once, few or many, or as a class when expanded; others skip it.

V: TRBV5-1; D: NA; J: TRBJ2-3; size: few; CDR3: CASSFPDSTDTQYF; DNA: TGCGCCAGCAGCTTCCCCGACAGCACAGATACGCAGTATTTT
V: TRBV9; D: TRBD2; J: TRBJ2-3; size: NA; CDR3: CASSVGSGFADTQYF; DNA: TGTGCCAGCAGCGTGGGTAGCGGGTTTGCAGATACGCAGTATTTT
V: TRBV5-1; D: NA; J: TRBJ2-2; size: NA; CDR3: CASSFLGGTGELFF; DNA: TGCGCCAGCAGCTTCCTTGGCGGAACCGGGGAGCTGTTTTTT
V: TRBV27; D: TRBD2; J: TRBJ2-7; size: NA; CDR3: CASSLTRLAGSYEQYF; DNA: TGTGCCAGCAGCCTAACTCGACTAGCGGGGAGCTACGAGCAGTACTTC
V: TRBV24-1; D: NA; J: TRBJ2-1; size: NA; CDR3: CATSDGSNNEQFF; DNA: TGTGCCACCAGTGACGGAAGTAACAATGAGCAGTTCTTC
V: TRBV28; D: NA; J: TRBJ2-1; size: NA; CDR3: CASSRSEGTNEQFF; DNA: TGTGCCAGCAGCAGGTCAGAAGGGACCAATGAGCAGTTCTTC
V: TRBV18; D: TRBD1; J: TRBJ1-1; size: NA; CDR3: CASSPDRAYGAFF; DNA: TGTGCCAGCTCGCCTGACAGGGCCTACGGAGCTTTCTTT
V: TRBV25-1; D: NA; J: TRBJ1-2; size: NA; CDR3: CASSDGPRGLYGYTF; DNA: TGTGCCAGCAGTGACGGCCCCCGGGGGCTCTATGGCTACACCTTC
V: TRBV6-1; D: TRBD2; J: TRBJ2-1; size: NA; CDR3: CATVTSGGFREQFF; DNA: TGTGCCACCGTGACTAGCGGGGGCTTTCGTGAGCAGTTCTTC
V: TRBV7-2; D: NA; J: TRBJ2-1; size: NA; CDR3: CASSLAGRGPYNEQFF; DNA: TGTGCCAGCAGCTTAGCAGGGCGGGGGCCCTACAATGAGCAGTTCTTC
V: TRBV5-1; D: NA; J: TRBJ2-5; size: NA; CDR3: CASSDTETQYF; DNA: TGCGCCAGCAGCGACACGGAGACCCAGTACTTC
V: TRBV4-1; D: TRBD1; J: TRBJ1-2; size: NA; CDR3: CASSQDRAGQGRIDGYTF; DNA: TGCGCCAGCAGCCAAGATCGAGCGGGACAGGGGAGAATCGATGGCTACACCTTC
V: TRBV6-6; D: TRBD1; J: TRBJ2-5; size: NA; CDR3: CASSTTGTGRAQETQYF; DNA: TGTGCCAGCAGTACAACCGGGACAGGCAGGGCCCAAGAGACCCAGTACTTC
V: TRBV6-1; D: TRBD1; J: TRBJ2-6; size: NA; CDR3: CASSASGTVLSGANVLTF; DNA: TGTGCCAGCAGTGCCTCCGGGACAGTACTCTCTGGGGCCAACGTCCTGACTTTC
V: TRBV28; D: TRBD1; J: TRBJ2-5; size: NA; CDR3: CASSQDRAYQETQYF; DNA: TGTGCCAGCAGTCAGGACAGGGCTTACCAAGAGACCCAGTACTTC
V: TRBV4-2; D: NA; J: TRBJ2-6; size: few; CDR3: CASSQVSPSNSGANVLTF; DNA: TGTGCCAGCAGCCAAGTTTCCCCCTCTAACTCTGGGGCCAACGTCCTGACTTTC
V: TRBV14; D: NA; J: TRBJ2-5; size: NA; CDR3: CASSPRTAGDEQYF; DNA: TGTGCCAGCAGCCCCCGGACTGCTGGCGATGAGCAGTACTTC
V: TRBV6-2/TRBV6-3; D: NA; J: TRBJ2-1; size: NA; CDR3: CASTATSNEQFF; DNA: TGTGCCAGCACCGCCACATCCAATGAGCAGTTCTTC
V: TRBV9; D: NA; J: TRBJ1-2; size: NA; CDR3: CASSVPDRLDGYTF; DNA: TGTGCCAGCAGCGTCCCCGACAGGCTTGATGGCTACACCTTC
V: TRBV11-2; D: TRBD2; J: TRBJ2-3; size: once; CDR3: CASSSRLAGGLRKKTSTDTQYF; DNA: TGTGCCAGCAGCTCGAGACTAGCGGGGGGCCTACGCAAGAAGACTAGCACAGATACGCAGTATTTT
V: TRBV11-2; D: NA; J: TRBJ2-6; size: few; CDR3: CASSFRSGANVLTF; DNA: TGTGCCAGCAGCTTTCGTTCGGGGGCCAACGTCCTGACTTTC
V: TRBV25-1; D: NA; J: TRBJ2-7; size: NA; CDR3: CARLPQSYEQYF; DNA: TGTGCCAGGCTACCCCAAAGCTACGAGCAGTACTTC
V: TRBV7-2; D: NA; J: TRBJ2-1; size: many; CDR3: CASSSRGARGNEQFF; DNA: TGTGCCAGCAGCTCTCGGGGGGCAAGAGGCAATGAGCAGTTCTTC
V: TRBV5-1; D: NA; J: TRBJ2-1; size: NA; CDR3: CASSPGQTGEQFF; DNA: TGCGCCAGCAGCCCCGGACAGACCGGTGAGCAGTTCTTC
V: TRBV7-8; D: TRBD2; J: TRBJ2-1; size: NA; CDR3: CASSGGSRDNEQFF; DNA: TGTGCCAGCAGTGGCGGGAGTCGGGACAATGAGCAGTTCTTC
V: TRBV12-3/TRBV12-4; D: TRBD2; J: TRBJ2-3; size: NA; CDR3: CASSFPAGGPADTQYF; DNA: TGTGCCAGCAGTTTCCCAGCGGGGGGGCCGGCAGATACGCAGTATTTT
V: TRBV29-1; D: NA; J: TRBJ2-5; size: NA; CDR3: CSVSVQLQETQYF; DNA: TGCAGCGTTTCGGTGCAATTACAAGAGACCCAGTACTTC
V: TRBV4-2; D: NA; J: TRBJ2-2; size: NA; CDR3: CASSQGGADTGELFF; DNA: TGTGCCAGCAGCCAAGGGGGGGCTGACACCGGGGAGCTGTTTTTT
V: TRBV20-1; D: TRBD1; J: TRBJ1-5; size: NA; CDR3: CSAGTDSNQPQHF; DNA: TGCAGTGCCGGGACAGATAGCAATCAGCCCCAGCATTTT
V: TRBV7-9; D: NA; J: TRBJ2-2; size: NA; CDR3: CASSLQGSYGELFF; DNA: TGTGCCAGCAGCTTACAGGGATCATACGGGGAGCTGTTTTTT
V: TRBV20-1; D: TRBD2; J: TRBJ2-5; size: medium-sized; CDR3: CSASGGRETQYF; DNA: TGCAGTGCCAGCGGGGGGCGAGAGACCCAGTACTTC
V: TRBV10-2; D: NA; J: TRBJ1-5; size: NA; CDR3: CASSSTTASNQPQHF; DNA: TGCGCCAGCAGCAGTACGACAGCCAGCAATCAGCCCCAGCATTTT
V: TRBV20-1; D: NA; J: TRBJ1-4; size: many; CDR3: CSASGGIEKLFF; DNA: TGCAGTGCTAGCGGAGGGATTGAAAAACTGTTTTTT
V: TRBV6-1; D: NA; J: TRBJ1-3; size: NA; CDR3: CASSEVTYSGNTIYF; DNA: TGTGCCAGCAGTGAAGTAACTTACTCTGGAAACACCATATATTTT
V: TRBV10-2; D: TRBD2; J: TRBJ2-3; size: NA; CDR3: CASSESGAGAADTQYF; DNA: TGCGCCAGCAGTGAGTCAGGAGCGGGGGCCGCAGATACGCAGTATTTT
V: TRBV20-1; D: TRBD1; J: TRBJ1-4; size: few; CDR3: CSARAGTGREKLFF; DNA: TGCAGTGCTAGAGCTGGGACAGGGCGAGAAAAACTGTTTTTT
V: TRBV11-2; D: NA; J: TRBJ2-7; size: few; CDR3: CASSLETRGDEQYF; DNA: TGTGCCAGCAGCTTAGAAACGAGGGGAGACGAGCAGTACTTC
V: TRBV20-1; D: TRBD2; J: TRBJ2-5; size: NA; CDR3: CSARAPGAGGLETQYF; DNA: TGCAGTGCTAGAGCCCCAGGAGCGGGGGGACTAGAGACCCAGTACTTC
V: TRBV7-9; D: NA; J: TRBJ1-4; size: NA; CDR3: CASAVRGLNEKLFF; DNA: TGTGCCTCAGCAGTCCGCGGACTTAATGAAAAACTGTTTTTT
V: TRBV28; D: NA; J: TRBJ1-2; size: NA; CDR3: CASRSPLSPNYGYTF; DNA: TGTGCCAGCAGAAGCCCCCTCTCCCCTAACTATGGCTACACCTTC
V: TRBV12-3/TRBV12-4; D: NA; J: TRBJ1-1; size: NA; CDR3: CASSWTVNTEAFF; DNA: TGTGCCAGCAGTTGGACGGTCAACACTGAAGCTTTCTTT
V: TRBV12-3/TRBV12-4; D: TRBD2; J: TRBJ2-5; size: few; CDR3: CASSGKGLAEETQYF; DNA: TGTGCCAGCAGCGGAAAGGGACTAGCGGAAGAGACCCAGTACTTC
V: TRBV7-8; D: NA; J: TRBJ2-5; size: few; CDR3: CASSFSSVQETQYF; DNA: TGTGCCAGCAGCTTTAGTAGCGTACAAGAGACCCAGTACTTC
V: TRBV7-6; D: TRBD1; J: TRBJ2-5; size: NA; CDR3: CASSVYRDPGQGQTQYF; DNA: TGTGCCAGCAGCGTCTACCGGGATCCGGGACAGGGTCAGACCCAGTACTTC
V: TRBV5-1; D: NA; J: TRBJ2-5; size: few; CDR3: CASSSGWGEETQYF; DNA: TGCGCCAGCAGCTCCGGTTGGGGGGAAGAGACCCAGTACTTC
V: TRBV5-1; D: NA; J: TRBJ1-1; size: NA; CDR3: CASSFTGSDTEAFF; DNA: TGCGCCAGCAGCTTTACAGGGTCGGACACTGAAGCTTTCTTT
V: TRBV11-2; D: NA; J: TRBJ2-1; size: NA; CDR3: CASSQGRAIGGEQFF; DNA: TGTGCCAGCAGTCAGGGGCGGGCTATCGGGGGTGAGCAGTTCTTC
V: TRBV7-2; D: NA; J: TRBJ2-4; size: NA; CDR3: CASSSRPTGSNIQYF; DNA: TGTGCCAGCAGCTCGCGGCCTACAGGGTCGAACATTCAGTACTTC
V: TRBV7-8; D: NA; J: TRBJ2-3; size: NA; CDR3: CASSFSGMGTDTQYF; DNA: TGTGCCAGCAGCTTCTCCGGGATGGGGACAGATACGCAGTATTTT
V: TRBV27; D: NA; J: TRBJ2-1; size: NA; CDR3: CASSIHRVPYNEQFF; DNA: TGTGCCAGCAGTATCCACAGGGTTCCCTACAATGAGCAGTTCTTC